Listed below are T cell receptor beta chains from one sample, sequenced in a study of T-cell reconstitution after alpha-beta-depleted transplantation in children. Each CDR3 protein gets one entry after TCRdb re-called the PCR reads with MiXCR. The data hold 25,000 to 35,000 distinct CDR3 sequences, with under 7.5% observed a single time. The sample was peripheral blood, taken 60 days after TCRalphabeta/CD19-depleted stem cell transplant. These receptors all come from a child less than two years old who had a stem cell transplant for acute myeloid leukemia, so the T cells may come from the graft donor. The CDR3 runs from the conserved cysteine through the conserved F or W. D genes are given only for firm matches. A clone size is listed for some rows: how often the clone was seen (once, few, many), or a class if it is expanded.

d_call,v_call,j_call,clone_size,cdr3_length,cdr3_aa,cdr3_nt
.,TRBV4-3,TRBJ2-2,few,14,CASSPRALGGELFF,TGCGCCAGCAGCCCCCGGGCGCTAGGCGGGGAGCTGTTTTTT
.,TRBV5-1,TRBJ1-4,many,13,CASSLSPNEKLFF,TGCGCCAGCAGCTTATCCCCTAATGAAAAACTGTTTTTT
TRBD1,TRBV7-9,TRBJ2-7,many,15,CASSLEGQGSYEQYF,TGTGCCAGCAGCTTAGAGGGACAGGGATCCTACGAGCAGTACTTC
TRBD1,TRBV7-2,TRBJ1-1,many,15,CASSPRQGMNTEAFF,TGTGCCAGCAGCCCCCGACAGGGGATGAACACTGAAGCTTTCTTT
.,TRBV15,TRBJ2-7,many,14,CATSRGQGSYEQYF,TGTGCCACCAGCAGAGGGCAGGGAAGCTACGAGCAGTACTTC
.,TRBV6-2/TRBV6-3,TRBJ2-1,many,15,CASSYTRGPYNEQFF,TGTGCCAGCAGTTACACTCGCGGTCCCTACAATGAGCAGTTCTTC
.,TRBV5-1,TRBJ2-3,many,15,CASSLEVGGTDTQYF,TGCGCCAGCAGCTTGGAGGTCGGAGGGACAGATACGCAGTATTTT
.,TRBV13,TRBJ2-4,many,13,CASSRGSKNIQYF,TGTGCCAGCAGCCGTGGGTCCAAAAACATTCAGTACTTC
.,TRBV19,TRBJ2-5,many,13,CASSTGLTKTQYF,TGTGCCAGTAGTACCGGACTAACCAAGACCCAGTACTTC
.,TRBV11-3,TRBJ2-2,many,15,CASSPGWGDTGELFF,TGTGCCAGCAGCCCCGGTTGGGGCGACACCGGGGAGCTGTTTTTT
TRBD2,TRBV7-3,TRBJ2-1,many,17,CASSPGLAKSGRYEQFF,TGTGCCAGCAGCCCCGGACTAGCTAAAAGCGGGAGGTATGAGCAGTTCTTC
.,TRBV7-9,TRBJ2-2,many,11,CASSRTGELFF,TGTGCCAGCAGCCGAACCGGGGAGCTGTTTTTT
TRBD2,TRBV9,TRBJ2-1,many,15,CASSGGLAPSNEQFF,TGTGCCAGCAGCGGGGGACTAGCGCCCTCCAATGAGCAGTTCTTC
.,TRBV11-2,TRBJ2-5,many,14,CASSTGQGKETQYF,TGTGCCAGCAGTACCGGGCAGGGCAAAGAGACCCAGTACTTC
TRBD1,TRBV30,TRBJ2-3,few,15,CAWSVQRTGADTQYF,TGTGCCTGGAGTGTACAAAGGACAGGGGCAGATACGCAGTATTTT
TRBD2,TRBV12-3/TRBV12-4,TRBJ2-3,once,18,CACSFGQVVEAGRDTQYF,TGTGCCTGCAGTTTTGGTCAGGTAGTGGAAGCGGGAAGAGATACGCAGTATTTT
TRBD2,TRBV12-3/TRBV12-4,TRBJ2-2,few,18,CAICSLQTSGKNTGELFF,TGTGCCATCTGTTCCCTTCAGACTAGCGGGAAGAACACCGGGGAGCTGTTTTTT
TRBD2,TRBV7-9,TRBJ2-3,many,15,CASSPRTSGRDTQYF,TGTGCCAGCAGCCCTCGGACTAGCGGGAGGGATACGCAGTATTTT
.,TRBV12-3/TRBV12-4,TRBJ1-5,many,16,CASSLAPGSVHQPQHF,TGTGCCAGCAGTTTAGCGCCGGGGTCCGTTCATCAGCCCCAGCATTTT
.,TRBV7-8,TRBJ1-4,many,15,CASSLVGPGEEKLFF,TGTGCCAGCAGCTTAGTGGGGCCAGGGGAAGAAAAACTGTTTTTT
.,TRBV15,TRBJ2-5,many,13,CATSRDWKETQYF,TGTGCCACCAGCAGAGATTGGAAAGAGACCCAGTACTTC
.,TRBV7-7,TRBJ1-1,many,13,CASSPLSNTEAFF,TGTGCCAGCAGTCCCCTCTCCAACACTGAAGCTTTCTTT
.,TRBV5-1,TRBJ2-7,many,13,CASSLQSTYEQYF,TGCGCCAGCAGCTTGCAGTCGACCTACGAGCAGTACTTC
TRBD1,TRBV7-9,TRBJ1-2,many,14,CASSLDRGPDGYTF,TGTGCCAGCAGCCTAGACAGGGGGCCGGACGGCTACACCTTC
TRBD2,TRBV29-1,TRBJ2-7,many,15,CSVEDDGGGFFEQYF,TGCAGCGTTGAAGACGACGGCGGGGGTTTCTTCGAGCAGTACTTC
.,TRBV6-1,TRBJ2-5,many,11,CASSIKETQYF,TGTGCCAGCAGTATTAAGGAGACCCAGTACTTC
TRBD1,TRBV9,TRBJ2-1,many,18,CASSVATGTAITYNEQFF,TGTGCCAGCAGCGTAGCTACCGGGACAGCGATTACCTACAATGAGCAGTTCTTC
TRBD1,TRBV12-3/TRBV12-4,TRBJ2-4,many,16,CASSLWVRGPKNIQYF,TGTGCCAGCAGTTTATGGGTCAGGGGGCCCAAAAACATTCAGTACTTC
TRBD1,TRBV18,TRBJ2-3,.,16,CASSPRGQGARDTQYF,TGTGCCAGCTCACCCCGGGGACAGGGGGCGAGAGATACGCAGTATTTT
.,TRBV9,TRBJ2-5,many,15,CASSLRARYQETQYF,TGTGCCAGCAGCCTTCGAGCTCGGTACCAAGAGACCCAGTACTTC
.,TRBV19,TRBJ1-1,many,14,CASSLGRTYTEAFF,TGTGCCAGTAGTCTGGGACGGACTTACACTGAAGCTTTCTTT
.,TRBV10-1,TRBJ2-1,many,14,CASSSTRTRPEQFF,TGCGCCAGCAGTTCTACCCGGACCCGCCCTGAGCAGTTCTTC
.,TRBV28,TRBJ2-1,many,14,CASSFFGSGNEQFF,TGTGCCAGCAGTTTTTTTGGGTCGGGGAATGAGCAGTTCTTC
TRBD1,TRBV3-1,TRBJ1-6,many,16,CASSRGQGSYNSPLHF,TGTGCGTCGAGCAGGGGGCAGGGCTCCTATAATTCACCCCTCCACTTT
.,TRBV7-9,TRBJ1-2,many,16,CASSFRGRGFTYGYTF,TGTGCCAGCAGCTTTCGAGGCCGAGGGTTCACCTATGGCTACACCTTC
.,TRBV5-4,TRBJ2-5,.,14,CAISPGLSPETQYF,TGTGCCATCAGCCCTGGACTAAGTCCCGAGACCCAGTACTTC
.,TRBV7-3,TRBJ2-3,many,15,CASSLDWGGPDTQYF,TGTGCCAGCAGCTTAGATTGGGGTGGGCCAGATACGCAGTATTTT
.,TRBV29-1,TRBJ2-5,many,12,CSVVQAKETQYF,TGCAGCGTTGTACAGGCAAAAGAGACCCAGTACTTC
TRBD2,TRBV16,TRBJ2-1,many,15,CASSQWLAGGNEQFF,TGTGCCAGCAGCCAATGGCTAGCGGGAGGCAATGAGCAGTTCTTC
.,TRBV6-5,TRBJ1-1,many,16,CASSPPGGGLNTEAFF,TGTGCCAGCAGTCCACCTGGGGGGGGCCTCAACACTGAAGCTTTCTTT
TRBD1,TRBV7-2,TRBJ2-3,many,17,CASSYPRTGEYTDTQYF,TGTGCCAGCAGCTACCCCCGGACAGGGGAATACACAGATACGCAGTATTTT
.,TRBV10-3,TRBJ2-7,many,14,CAPRGAYSSYEQYF,TGTGCCCCTCGGGGGGCCTATTCCTCCTACGAGCAGTACTTC
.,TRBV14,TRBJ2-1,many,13,CASSLAGVGEQFF,TGTGCCAGCAGCCTTGCAGGGGTTGGTGAGCAGTTCTTC
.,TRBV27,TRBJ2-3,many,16,CASSFTARASTDTQYF,TGTGCCAGCAGTTTTACTGCCAGAGCGAGCACAGATACGCAGTATTTT
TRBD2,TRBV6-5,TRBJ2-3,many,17,CASSQGLAGGFTDTQYF,TGTGCCAGCAGCCAAGGACTAGCGGGGGGGTTCACAGATACGCAGTATTTT
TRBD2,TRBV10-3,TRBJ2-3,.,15,CAISESEGLALRQYF,TGTGCCATCAGTGAGTCGGAAGGACTAGCTTTGAGGCAGTATTTT
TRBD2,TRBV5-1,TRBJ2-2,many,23,CASSWGTRTPTTSGRTNTGELFF,TGCGCCAGCAGCTGGGGGACGAGGACCCCCACGACTAGCGGGAGGACCAACACCGGGGAGCTGTTTTTT
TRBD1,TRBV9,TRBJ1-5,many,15,CASSPTGFSNQPQHF,TGTGCCAGCAGCCCGACAGGGTTTAGCAATCAGCCCCAGCATTTT
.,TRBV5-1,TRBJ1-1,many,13,CASSLGRGDKAFF,TGCGCCAGCAGCTTGGGGCGGGGAGATAAAGCTTTCTTT
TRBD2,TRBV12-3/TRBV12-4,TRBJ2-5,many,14,CASSSSGSTETQYF,TGTGCCAGCAGCTCTAGCGGGAGTACAGAGACCCAGTACTTC
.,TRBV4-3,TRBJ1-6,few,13,CASSQALGSPLHF,TGCGCCAGCAGCCAAGCTTTGGGTTCACCCCTCCACTTT
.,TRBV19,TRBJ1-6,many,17,CASSIWNRQSGDSPLHF,TGTGCCAGTAGTATCTGGAACAGACAGAGCGGCGATTCACCCCTCCACTTT
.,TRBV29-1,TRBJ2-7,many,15,CSVEDVGTGAYEQYF,TGCAGCGTTGAAGATGTGGGGACTGGAGCCTACGAGCAGTACTTC
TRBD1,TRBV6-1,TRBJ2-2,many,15,CASTGGQGNTGELFF,TGTGCCAGCACTGGGGGACAGGGGAACACCGGGGAGCTGTTTTTT
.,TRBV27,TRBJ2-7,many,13,CASLPAGSNEQYF,TGTGCCAGCTTGCCAGCGGGTTCCAACGAGCAGTACTTC
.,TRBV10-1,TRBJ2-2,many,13,CASSGPRTGELFF,TGCGCCAGCTCGGGCCCTAGAACCGGGGAGCTGTTTTTT
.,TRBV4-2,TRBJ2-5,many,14,CASSQSVASGAQYF,TGTGCCAGCAGCCAATCCGTCGCGTCCGGGGCCCAGTACTTC